Included here is one T cell receptor beta chain sequence, with context. Its antigen is as yet unknown. Using immunoSEQ multiplex PCR, the repertoire was profiled, and TCRdb retains in-frame clones only, with some absent. Of a few hundred thousand clones in the sample, over 55% are singletons; the top ten hold 5% to 6.5%. With 2 bases clipped from V and 4 bases from J, the junction kept 6 bases outside the gene matches. Germline CDR1 SGHRS, CDR2 YFSETQ. The CDR3 consists of 15 residues. The data originate from a study of cytotoxic CD8 clonotypes in ibrutinib-treated CLL. Study-level points and caveats: For progressing versus sustained-remission patients, sampling times were not the same.

The source is a human donor with chronic lymphocytic leukemia. J is TRBJ1-2 and V is TRBV5-1; TRBD1 matches at 9 bases. The sample consisted of PBMCs, taken after 36 months of ibrutinib treatment. DNA of the CDR3: TGCGCCAGCAGCTTTGCGACAGGGGGATTCTATGGCTACACCTTC. It is translated as CASSFATGGFYGYTF.